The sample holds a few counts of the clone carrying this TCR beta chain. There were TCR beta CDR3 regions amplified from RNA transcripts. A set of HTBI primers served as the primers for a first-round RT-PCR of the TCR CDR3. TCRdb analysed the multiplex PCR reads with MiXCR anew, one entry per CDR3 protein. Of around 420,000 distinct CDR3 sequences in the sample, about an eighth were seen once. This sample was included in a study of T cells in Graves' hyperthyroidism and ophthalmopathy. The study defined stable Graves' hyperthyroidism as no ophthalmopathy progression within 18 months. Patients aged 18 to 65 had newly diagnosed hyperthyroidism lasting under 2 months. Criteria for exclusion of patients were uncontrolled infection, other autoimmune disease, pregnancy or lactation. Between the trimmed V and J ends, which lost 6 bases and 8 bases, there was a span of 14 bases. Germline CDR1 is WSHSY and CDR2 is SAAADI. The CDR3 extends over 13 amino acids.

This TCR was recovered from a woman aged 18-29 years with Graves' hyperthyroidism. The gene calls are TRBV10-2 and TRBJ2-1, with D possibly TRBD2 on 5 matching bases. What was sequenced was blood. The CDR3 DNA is TGCGCCAGCAGGACCGGGATCTCACATGAGCAGTTCTTC. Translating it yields CASRTGISHEQFF.